A selection of T cell receptor beta chains follows, all from one sample in a study of T cell responses to AZD1222 COVID-19 vaccine. The repertoire was sequenced with immunoSEQ multiplex PCR; TCRdb's copy has only in-frame clones and lacks some. The table lists 100,000 to 150,000 clones, around 90% of them singletons. The sample in question was peripheral blood, obtained on day 0 of AZD1222 vaccination. The receptors derive from an adult in good health. CDR3s include the opening cysteine and the closing phenylalanine or tryptophan. D genes are given only for firm matches. Clone sizes are given selectively: once, few, many, or a class where the clone is expanded.

CDR3 DNA: TGTGCCAGCGCCCCCCGGGGGGGGGTGAGGGAAAAACTGTTTTTT
CDR3 protein: CASAPRGGVREKLFF
clone size: .
V gene: TRBV7-2
J gene: TRBJ1-4
D gene: .

CDR3 DNA: TGTGCCAGCAGCTTTCCAGGGGGCCCTGGAAACACCATATATTTT
CDR3 protein: CASSFPGGPGNTIYF
clone size: .
V gene: TRBV11-2
J gene: TRBJ1-3
D gene: TRBD1

CDR3 DNA: TGTGCCAGCCGCCCCCCTGGACAGGGGACAACTGAAGCTTTCTTT
CDR3 protein: CASRPPGQGTTEAFF
clone size: .
V gene: TRBV6-5
J gene: TRBJ1-1
D gene: TRBD1

CDR3 DNA: TGTGCCAGCTCACCACCGATGGGTGGGAACACTGAAGCTTTCTTT
CDR3 protein: CASSPPMGGNTEAFF
clone size: .
V gene: TRBV18
J gene: TRBJ1-1
D gene: .

CDR3 DNA: TGTGCCAGCATTCCGGATAACTATGGCTACACCTTC
CDR3 protein: CASIPDNYGYTF
clone size: .
V gene: TRBV2
J gene: TRBJ1-2
D gene: .

CDR3 DNA: TGTGCCAGCAGTAGGGGACTATACAATGAGCAGTTCTTC
CDR3 protein: CASSRGLYNEQFF
clone size: .
V gene: TRBV6-5
J gene: TRBJ2-1
D gene: TRBD2

CDR3 DNA: TGTGCCAGCAGCTTGGCAGGGGGGTATACCTACGAGCAGTACTTC
CDR3 protein: CASSLAGGYTYEQYF
clone size: .
V gene: TRBV7-9
J gene: TRBJ2-7
D gene: .

CDR3 DNA: TGCGCCAGCAGCCAAGATAAGGGCCGCTGGCTTGAAGCTTTCTTT
CDR3 protein: CASSQDKGRWLEAFF
clone size: .
V gene: TRBV4-1
J gene: TRBJ1-1
D gene: .

CDR3 DNA: TGTGGAATGGGCAGAAAAAACACTGAAGCTTTCTTT
CDR3 protein: CGMGRKNTEAFF
clone size: .
V gene: TRBV5-4
J gene: TRBJ1-1
D gene: .

CDR3 DNA: TGTGCCAGCAGTTCGCAGGGCATCCCTGTCTATGGCTACACCTTC
CDR3 protein: CASSSQGIPVYGYTF
clone size: .
V gene: TRBV6-5
J gene: TRBJ1-2
D gene: .

CDR3 DNA: TGTGCCAGCAGGATCGGGGGGCGGTTCCCTGGCTACACCTTC
CDR3 protein: CASRIGGRFPGYTF
clone size: .
V gene: TRBV28
J gene: TRBJ1-2
D gene: .

CDR3 DNA: TGTGCCTGGGATGGGGGACACGACACCGGGGAGCTGTTTTTT
CDR3 protein: CAWDGGHDTGELFF
clone size: .
V gene: TRBV30
J gene: TRBJ2-2
D gene: .

CDR3 DNA: TGTGCCAGCAGCTTGGCCGGGACAGAATATTCTGAAGCTTTCTTT
CDR3 protein: CASSLAGTEYSEAFF
clone size: .
V gene: TRBV5-6
J gene: TRBJ1-1
D gene: TRBD1

CDR3 DNA: TGTGCCAGCAGCGTAGCCGGGGGAGGATACAATGAGCAGTTCTTC
CDR3 protein: CASSVAGGGYNEQFF
clone size: once
V gene: TRBV9
J gene: TRBJ2-1
D gene: .

CDR3 DNA: TGTGCCAGCGGCCAGGGTGGACCTGGGGCCAACGTCCTGACTTTC
CDR3 protein: CASGQGGPGANVLTF
clone size: .
V gene: TRBV28
J gene: TRBJ2-6
D gene: .

CDR3 DNA: TGTGCCTGGAGTGTATCAGGCTCCTATAATTCACCCCTCCACTTT
CDR3 protein: CAWSVSGSYNSPLHF
clone size: .
V gene: TRBV30
J gene: TRBJ1-6
D gene: .

CDR3 DNA: TGTGCCAGTAGGGGCTCCTATACCGGGGAGCTGTTTTTT
CDR3 protein: CASRGSYTGELFF
clone size: .
V gene: TRBV19
J gene: TRBJ2-2
D gene: .

CDR3 DNA: TGTGCCAGTAGGGACAAACCAAACTATGGCTACACCTTC
CDR3 protein: CASRDKPNYGYTF
clone size: .
V gene: TRBV19
J gene: TRBJ1-2
D gene: .

CDR3 DNA: TGTGCCAGCAGCCCGGACCCTACTAACTATGGCTACACCTTC
CDR3 protein: CASSPDPTNYGYTF
clone size: once
V gene: TRBV6-5
J gene: TRBJ1-2
D gene: .

CDR3 DNA: TGTGCCAGCAGTTTTTATAGCAATCAACCCCAGCATTTT
CDR3 protein: CASSFYSNQPQHF
clone size: .
V gene: TRBV5-6
J gene: TRBJ1-5
D gene: .

CDR3 DNA: TGTGCCAGCAGCTCGGACGGGGGCAATCAGCCCCAGCATTTT
CDR3 protein: CASSSDGGNQPQHF
clone size: once
V gene: TRBV7-2
J gene: TRBJ1-5
D gene: .

CDR3 DNA: TGTGCCAGCAGTTACGGCGGGACAGGCACCTACGAGCAGTACTTC
CDR3 protein: CASSYGGTGTYEQYF
clone size: .
V gene: TRBV6-5
J gene: TRBJ2-7
D gene: TRBD1

CDR3 DNA: TGTGCCAGCAGTGTGACTAGCGGGGGGACCTACAATGAGCAGTTCTTC
CDR3 protein: CASSVTSGGTYNEQFF
clone size: .
V gene: TRBV28
J gene: TRBJ2-1
D gene: TRBD2

CDR3 DNA: TGCGCCAGCAGCCTGACAGGGAACACCGGGGAGCTGTTTTTT
CDR3 protein: CASSLTGNTGELFF
clone size: few
V gene: TRBV5-1
J gene: TRBJ2-2
D gene: .

CDR3 DNA: TGTGCCAGCAGCCTCGGACAGGGGGCGTATGGCTACACCTTC
CDR3 protein: CASSLGQGAYGYTF
clone size: .
V gene: TRBV11-1
J gene: TRBJ1-2
D gene: TRBD1

CDR3 DNA: TGCGCCAGCAGCCGGGGACAGGGGACGAACACCGGGGAGCTGTTTTTT
CDR3 protein: CASSRGQGTNTGELFF
clone size: .
V gene: TRBV4-3
J gene: TRBJ2-2
D gene: TRBD1

CDR3 DNA: TGCGCCAGCAGCTCCGGGGGCTCATTAACTAATGAAAAACTGTTTTTT
CDR3 protein: CASSSGGSLTNEKLFF
clone size: .
V gene: TRBV5-1
J gene: TRBJ1-4
D gene: .

CDR3 DNA: TGTGCCAGCAGCTTAGGGTGGACTGAAGCTTTCTTT
CDR3 protein: CASSLGWTEAFF
clone size: .
V gene: TRBV11-2
J gene: TRBJ1-1
D gene: .

CDR3 DNA: TGTGCCAGCAGCTTCCCAGCGAGGGCCTACAATGAGCAGTTCTTC
CDR3 protein: CASSFPARAYNEQFF
clone size: .
V gene: TRBV7-2
J gene: TRBJ2-1
D gene: .

CDR3 DNA: TGTGCCAGCAGCCAAGCCGAATCAGCGGGGGGGCGGGATACGCAGTATTTT
CDR3 protein: CASSQAESAGGRDTQYF
clone size: .
V gene: TRBV4-2
J gene: TRBJ2-3
D gene: TRBD2

CDR3 DNA: TGTGCCAGCAGTCCCTTTACAGGGGACGCTGGCTACACCTTC
CDR3 protein: CASSPFTGDAGYTF
clone size: .
V gene: TRBV25-1
J gene: TRBJ1-2
D gene: TRBD1

CDR3 DNA: TGTGCCAGCAGTGAATACGAGAGAAACATTCAGTACTTC
CDR3 protein: CASSEYERNIQYF
clone size: .
V gene: TRBV25-1
J gene: TRBJ2-4
D gene: .

CDR3 DNA: TGTGCCAGCAGCTTGGGGGTGGAGAATGAGCAGTTCTTC
CDR3 protein: CASSLGVENEQFF
clone size: .
V gene: TRBV7-2
J gene: TRBJ2-1
D gene: .

CDR3 DNA: TGCAGCGTTGAGGTCTCACGGTTACCGGGGAAACTGTTTTTT
CDR3 protein: CSVEVSRLPGKLFF
clone size: .
V gene: TRBV29-1
J gene: TRBJ1-4
D gene: .

CDR3 DNA: TGTGCCAGCAGTTCCCCGGCAGCTGGGAACACTGAAGCTTTCTTT
CDR3 protein: CASSSPAAGNTEAFF
clone size: .
V gene: TRBV28
J gene: TRBJ1-1
D gene: .

CDR3 DNA: TGTGCCAGCAGTTTAACAACCTACGAGCAGTACTTC
CDR3 protein: CASSLTTYEQYF
clone size: .
V gene: TRBV6-5
J gene: TRBJ2-7
D gene: .

CDR3 DNA: TGTGCCAGCAGTGAAGCCCCGGGACAGGGGGCTGAAGGCTACACCTTC
CDR3 protein: CASSEAPGQGAEGYTF
clone size: once
V gene: TRBV6-1
J gene: TRBJ1-2
D gene: TRBD1

CDR3 DNA: TGTGCCAGCAGCTTAGACAGCGGGGCAATAGATACGCAGTATTTT
CDR3 protein: CASSLDSGAIDTQYF
clone size: .
V gene: TRBV7-6
J gene: TRBJ2-3
D gene: TRBD2

CDR3 DNA: TGTGCCAGCAGACCGCAGACCGCCACAGATACGCAGTATTTT
CDR3 protein: CASRPQTATDTQYF
clone size: .
V gene: TRBV5-4
J gene: TRBJ2-3
D gene: .

CDR3 DNA: TGCGCCAGCAGCTCCTACTCCGGGAACTCCTACGAGCAGTACTTC
CDR3 protein: CASSSYSGNSYEQYF
clone size: .
V gene: TRBV5-1
J gene: TRBJ2-7
D gene: .

CDR3 DNA: TGTGCCAGCAGCTCCCCAGATACGCAGTATTTT
CDR3 protein: CASSSPDTQYF
clone size: .
V gene: TRBV7-9
J gene: TRBJ2-3
D gene: .

CDR3 DNA: TGTGCCTGGAGTCAGGGCGGGAGACGGGAGCAGTTCTTC
CDR3 protein: CAWSQGGRREQFF
clone size: .
V gene: TRBV30
J gene: TRBJ2-1
D gene: TRBD2

CDR3 DNA: TGCGCCAGCAGCTTGGGACAGGATGAAGCTTTCTTT
CDR3 protein: CASSLGQDEAFF
clone size: few
V gene: TRBV5-1
J gene: TRBJ1-1
D gene: .

CDR3 DNA: TGCAGCGTTGAAGGATCCGGGACAGGGAACTGGGAGCAGTACTTC
CDR3 protein: CSVEGSGTGNWEQYF
clone size: .
V gene: TRBV29-1
J gene: TRBJ2-7
D gene: TRBD1

CDR3 DNA: TGTGCCAGCACCGACACTAGCGGGGGTGAGACCCAGTACTTC
CDR3 protein: CASTDTSGGETQYF
clone size: once
V gene: TRBV5-5
J gene: TRBJ2-5
D gene: TRBD2

CDR3 DNA: TGCGCCAGCAGCTTGAGACAGCAAACTAATGAAAAACTGTTTTTT
CDR3 protein: CASSLRQQTNEKLFF
clone size: .
V gene: TRBV5-1
J gene: TRBJ1-4
D gene: .

CDR3 DNA: TGTGCCAGCAGCCCTGCGGGGGGCTGGTATGGCTACACCTTC
CDR3 protein: CASSPAGGWYGYTF
clone size: .
V gene: TRBV7-2
J gene: TRBJ1-2
D gene: .

CDR3 DNA: TGTGCCAGCTCACCACCAGTCCGGGACTATGGCTACACCTTC
CDR3 protein: CASSPPVRDYGYTF
clone size: few
V gene: TRBV18
J gene: TRBJ1-2
D gene: .

CDR3 DNA: TGTGCCAGCTCACCACTCCCAGGGGAAACCTACGAGCAGTACTTC
CDR3 protein: CASSPLPGETYEQYF
clone size: .
V gene: TRBV18
J gene: TRBJ2-7
D gene: .